This T cell receptor (beta chain) was profiled in a study of blood T cell repertoires in COVID-19. The table came from immunoSEQ multiplex PCR; TCRdb's copy has only in-frame clones and leaves some out. The sample has around 300,000 clones, 85% to 90% seen once. Trimming removed 3 bases from V and 8 bases from J; junction bases left unmatched: 12. CDR3 length: 17 amino acids. CDR1 MNHEY and CDR2 SMNVEV come from the germline V gene (reference sequence). The chain is built from TRBV27 and TRBJ1-4, with 10 bases identical to TRBD1. The clonotype originates from a woman aged 18-29 years with acute COVID-19. The sample taken for sequencing was PBMCs or T cells enriched from blood (not recorded which). The CDR3 sequence is CASSFKGQGFVTEKLFF. In DNA, the CDR3 is TGTGCCAGCAGTTTTAAGGGACAGGGGTTCGTTACCGAAAAACTGTTTTTT.